This is a list of T cell receptor beta chains from one sample in a study of technical replicates of blood from four donors. The protocol was immunoSEQ multiplex PCR, while the TCRdb copy is restricted to in-frame clones and leaves out a portion. The repertoire holds 70,000 or so clones, with 91% as singletons. Sequenced: T cells isolated from PBMCs. The origin of the receptors is a human donor in good health. Some clones in this sample may be carry-over from other donors' samples. CDR3s include the opening cysteine and the closing phenylalanine or tryptophan. Each record gives: CDR3 length, V gene, CDR3 protein.

16 TRBV11-3 CASSTRRRGGDTEAFF
13 TRBV11-1 CASSQTSGFEQYF
14 TRBV6-5 CASSRRGVQEKLFF
15 TRBV18 CASSLSPTGAYGYTF
15 TRBV2 CASRTGTGDTGELFF
15 TRBV2 CASSVRQGGNQPQHF
12 TRBV4-1 CASSQDPYGYTF
16 TRBV2 CASSGASGRVSYEQYF
13 TRBV10-2 CAASGRTYNEQFF
19 TRBV18 CASSPTGTSGRKRYNEQFF
15 TRBV5-5 CASSLFEGDGTEAFF
12 TRBV30 CAWLTGNYGYTF
16 TRBV28 CASSLGLRGSYNEQFF
15 TRBV13 CASTQGAGGGYGYTF
13 TRBV19 CASSIGANQPQHF
15 TRBV5-6 CASSFGDSREETQYF
16 TRBV29-1 CSVDTWRERFQETQYF
14 TRBV10-2 CASSVGTGTDTQYF
14 TRBV19 CASSMRQGVQPQHF
14 TRBV7-7 CASEVTGVKNIQYF
13 TRBV28 CASATLYTGELFF
14 TRBV7-6 CASSRSGATDTQYF
13 TRBV30 CAWSPTLGDGYTF
19 TRBV7-9 CASSPPRFGTGLAGKVVYF
15 TRBV27 CASKCIEGAVDEQYF
13 TRBV19 CASKSRGDYGYTF
20 TRBV28 CASSLFGNWVDGQAFTEAFF
15 TRBV7-9 CASSSQGAKEETQYF
13 TRBV2 CARHLGVGNTIYF